This entry is about one T cell receptor beta chain. The sample originates from a study of shared clonotypes between healthy human individuals. The trim removed 11 bases at V and 1 base at J, leaving 6 bases unmatched. Germline CDR1 is SNHLY and CDR2 is FYNNEI. This CDR3 is built from 13 residues. The protocol was immunoSEQ multiplex PCR, while the TCRdb copy is restricted to in-frame clones and leaves out a portion. The table lists around 1.4 million clones, 98% of them singletons, with about 0.35% in the top ten. This chain connects TRBV2 to TRBJ2-3; 7 nucleotides align to TRBD2. The receptor was isolated from a man aged 30 to 45 in good health. The sample taken for sequencing was naive CD4+ T cells sorted from blood. The subset is: CD45RA+ positively selected. Written as DNA, the CDR3 is TGTGCCGGAGGGCTAGCGGGCACAGATACGCAGTATTTT. It translates to CAGGLAGTDTQYF.